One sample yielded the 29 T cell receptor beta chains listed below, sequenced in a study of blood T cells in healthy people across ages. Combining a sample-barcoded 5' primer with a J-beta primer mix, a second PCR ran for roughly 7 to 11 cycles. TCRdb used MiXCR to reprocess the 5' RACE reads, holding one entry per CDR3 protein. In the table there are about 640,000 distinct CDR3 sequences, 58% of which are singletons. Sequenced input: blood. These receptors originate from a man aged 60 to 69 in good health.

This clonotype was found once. The DNA for the CDR3 is TGTGCCAGCAGCTTAGGTTGGAGGGGGAGGGGTAATGAGCAGTTCTTC. It is translated as CASSLGWRGRGNEQFF. The rearrangement uses TRBV7-2 and TRBJ2-1, with D perhaps matching TRBD2 (7 bases). The V gene's germline CDR1 is SGHTA and CDR2 FQGNSA. Deletions cut 1 base from V and 7 bases from J, with 17 bases between. The length of the CDR3 is 16 residues. Combining the CDR3 with reference TRBV7-2 and TRBJ2-1 gives the whole variable domain GAGVSQSPSNKVTEKGKDVELRCDPISGHTALYWYRQSLGQGLEFLIYFQGNSAPDKSGLPSDRFSAERTGGSVSTLTIQRTQQEDSAVYLCASSLGWRGRGNEQFFGPGTRLTVL.

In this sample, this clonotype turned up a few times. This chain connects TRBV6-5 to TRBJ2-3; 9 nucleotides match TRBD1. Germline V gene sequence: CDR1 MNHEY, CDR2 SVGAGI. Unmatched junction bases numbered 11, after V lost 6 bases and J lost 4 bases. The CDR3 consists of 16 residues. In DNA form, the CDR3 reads TGTGCCAGCAGCCAGGGTCCGGGACAGGGAGCAGATACGCAGTATTTT. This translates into CASSQGPGQGADTQYF.

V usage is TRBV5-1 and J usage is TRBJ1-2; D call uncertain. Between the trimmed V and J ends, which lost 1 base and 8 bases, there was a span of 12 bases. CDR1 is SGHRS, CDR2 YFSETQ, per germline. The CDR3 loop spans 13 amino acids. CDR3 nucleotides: TGCGCCAGCAGCTTGTCGGCAGAGGGAGGCTACACCTTC. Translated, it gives CASSLSAEGGYTF. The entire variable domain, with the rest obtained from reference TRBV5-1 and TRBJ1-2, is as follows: KAGVTQTPRYLIKTRGQQVTLSCSPISGHRSVSWYQQTPGQGLQFLFEYFSETQRNKGNFPGRFSGRQFSNSRSEMNVSTLELGDSALYLCASSLSAEGGYTFGSGTRLTVV.

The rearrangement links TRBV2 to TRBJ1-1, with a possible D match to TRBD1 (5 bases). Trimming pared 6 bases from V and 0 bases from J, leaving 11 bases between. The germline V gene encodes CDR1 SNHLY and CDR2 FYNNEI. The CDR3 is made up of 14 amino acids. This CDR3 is CASSRRALNTEAFF. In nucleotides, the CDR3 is TGTGCCAGCAGCCGCAGGGCACTGAACACTGAAGCTTTCTTT. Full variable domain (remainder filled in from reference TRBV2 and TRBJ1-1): EPEVTQTPSHQVTQMGQEVILRCVPISNHLYFYWYRQILGQKVEFLVSFYNNEISEKSEIFDDQFSVERPDGSNFTLKIRSTKLEDSAMYFCASSRRALNTEAFFGQGTRLTVV.

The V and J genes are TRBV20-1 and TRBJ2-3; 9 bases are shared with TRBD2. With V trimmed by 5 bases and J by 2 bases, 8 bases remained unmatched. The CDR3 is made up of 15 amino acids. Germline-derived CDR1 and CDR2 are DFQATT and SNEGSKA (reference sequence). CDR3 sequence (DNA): TGCAGTGCTCGAGCGGGGGGCCCTATCACAGATACGCAGTATTTT. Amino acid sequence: CSARAGGPITDTQYF.

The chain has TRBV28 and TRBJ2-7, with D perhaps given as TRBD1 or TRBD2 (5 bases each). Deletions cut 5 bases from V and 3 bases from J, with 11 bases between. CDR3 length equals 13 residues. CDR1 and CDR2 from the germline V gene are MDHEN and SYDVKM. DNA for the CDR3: TGTGCCAGCAGTCCCGGGACCCACTACGAGCAGTACTTC. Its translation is CASSPGTHYEQYF. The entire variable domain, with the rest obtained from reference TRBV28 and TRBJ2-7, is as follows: DVKVTQSSRYLVKRTGEKVFLECVQDMDHENMFWYRQDPGLGLRLIYFSYDVKMKEKGDIPEGYSVSREKKERFSLILESASTNQTSMYLCASSPGTHYEQYFGPGTRLTVT.

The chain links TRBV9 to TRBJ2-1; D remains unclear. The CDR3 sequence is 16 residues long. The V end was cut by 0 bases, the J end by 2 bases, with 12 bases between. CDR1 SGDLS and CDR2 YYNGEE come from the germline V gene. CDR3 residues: CASSVVGTYPYNEQFF. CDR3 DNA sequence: TGTGCCAGCAGCGTAGTCGGCACGTACCCCTACAATGAGCAGTTCTTC.

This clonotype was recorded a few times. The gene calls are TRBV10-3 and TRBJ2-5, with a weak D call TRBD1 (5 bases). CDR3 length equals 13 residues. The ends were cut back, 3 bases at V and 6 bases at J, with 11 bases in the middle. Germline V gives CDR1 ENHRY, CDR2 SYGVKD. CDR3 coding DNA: TGTGCCATCAGTGAATCAGGGCGGAAGACCCAGTACTTC. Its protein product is CAISESGRKTQYF.

CDR3 bases: TGTGCCAGCAGCCAGATCCCCACAGATACGCAGTATTTT. It yields the protein CASSQIPTDTQYF. J is TRBJ2-3 and V is TRBV12-3 or TRBV12-4; D is uncertain. There are 13 residues in the CDR3. V dropped 6 bases and J dropped 2 bases, with 9 bases sitting between them.

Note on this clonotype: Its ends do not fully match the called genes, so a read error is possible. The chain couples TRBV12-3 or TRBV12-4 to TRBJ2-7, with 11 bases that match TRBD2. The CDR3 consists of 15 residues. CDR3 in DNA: TGTGCCTGCAGCACCTTGACTAGCGGGGCCTACGAGCAGTACTTC. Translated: CACSTLTSGAYEQYF.

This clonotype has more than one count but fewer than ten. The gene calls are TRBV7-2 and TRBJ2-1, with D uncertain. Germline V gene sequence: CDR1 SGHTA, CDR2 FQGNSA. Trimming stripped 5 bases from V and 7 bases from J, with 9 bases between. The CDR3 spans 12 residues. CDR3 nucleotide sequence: TGTGCCAGCAGCATTTTGGGGAATGAGCAGTTCTTC. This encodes CASSILGNEQFF.

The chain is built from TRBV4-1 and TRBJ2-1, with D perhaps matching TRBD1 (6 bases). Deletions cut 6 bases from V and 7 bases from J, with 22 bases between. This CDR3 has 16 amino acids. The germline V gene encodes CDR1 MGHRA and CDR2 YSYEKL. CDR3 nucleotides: TGCGCCAGCAGTCGGACGCAGGGGTTGAAGACTAATGAGCAGTTCTTC. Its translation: CASSRTQGLKTNEQFF.

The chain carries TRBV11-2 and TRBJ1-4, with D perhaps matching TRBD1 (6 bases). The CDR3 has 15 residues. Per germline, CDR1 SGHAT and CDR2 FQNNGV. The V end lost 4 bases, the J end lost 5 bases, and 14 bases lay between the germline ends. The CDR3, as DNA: TGTGCCAGCAGCTCGCAAGGGGGAAGAAATGAAAAACTGTTTTTT. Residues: CASSSQGGRNEKLFF.

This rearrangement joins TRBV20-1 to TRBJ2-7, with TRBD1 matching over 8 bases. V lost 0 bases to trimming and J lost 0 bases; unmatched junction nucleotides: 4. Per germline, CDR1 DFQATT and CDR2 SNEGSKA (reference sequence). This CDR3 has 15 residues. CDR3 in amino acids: CSAREDRASSYEQYF. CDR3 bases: TGCAGTGCTAGAGAGGACAGGGCCAGCTCCTACGAGCAGTACTTC.

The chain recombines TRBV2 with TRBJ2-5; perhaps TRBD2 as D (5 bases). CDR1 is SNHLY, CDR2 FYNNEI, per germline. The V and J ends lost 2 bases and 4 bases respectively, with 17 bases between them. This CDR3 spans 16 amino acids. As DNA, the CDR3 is TGTGCCAGCAGTGAAAAGGCCCCGGGTGGAGGAGAGACCCAGTACTTC. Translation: CASSEKAPGGGETQYF.

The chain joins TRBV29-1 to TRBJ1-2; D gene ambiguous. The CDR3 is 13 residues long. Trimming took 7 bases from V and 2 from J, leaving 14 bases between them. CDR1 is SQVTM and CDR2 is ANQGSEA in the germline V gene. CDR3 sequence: CSGYNGLNYGYTF. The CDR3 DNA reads TGCAGCGGTTACAATGGGTTGAACTATGGCTACACCTTC.

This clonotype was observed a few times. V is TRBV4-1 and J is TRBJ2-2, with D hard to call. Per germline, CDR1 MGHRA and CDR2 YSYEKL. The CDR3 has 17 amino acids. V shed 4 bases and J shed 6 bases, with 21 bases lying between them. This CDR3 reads CASSPRPPRDESGELFF. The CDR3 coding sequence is TGCGCCAGCAGCCCCCGCCCCCCTAGGGATGAATCCGGGGAGCTGTTTTTT.

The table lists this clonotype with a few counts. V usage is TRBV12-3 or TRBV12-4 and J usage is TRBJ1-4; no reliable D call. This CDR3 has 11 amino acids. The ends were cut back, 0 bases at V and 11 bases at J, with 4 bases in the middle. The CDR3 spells CASSLAGKLFF. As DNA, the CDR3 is TGTGCCAGCAGTTTAGCGGGTAAACTGTTTTTT.

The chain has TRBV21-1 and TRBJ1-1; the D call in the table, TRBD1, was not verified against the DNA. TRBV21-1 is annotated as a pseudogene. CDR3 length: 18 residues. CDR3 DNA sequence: TGTGCCAGCAGCAAAAGCCGGGAAAAGACAGGGACGAACACTGAAGCTTTCTTT. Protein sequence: CASSKSREKTGTNTEAFF.

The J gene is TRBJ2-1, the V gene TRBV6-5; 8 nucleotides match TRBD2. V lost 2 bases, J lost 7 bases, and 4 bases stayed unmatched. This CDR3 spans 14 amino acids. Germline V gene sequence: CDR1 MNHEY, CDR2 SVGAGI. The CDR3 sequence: CASSYPGGANEQFF. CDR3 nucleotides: TGTGCCAGCAGTTACCCCGGGGGGGCGAATGAGCAGTTCTTC.

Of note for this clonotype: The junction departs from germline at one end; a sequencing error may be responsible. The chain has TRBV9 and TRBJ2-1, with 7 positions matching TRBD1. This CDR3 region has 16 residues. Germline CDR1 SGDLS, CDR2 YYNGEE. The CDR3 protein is CASSVDAQGSYNERFF. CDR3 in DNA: TGTGCCAGCAGCGTAGATGCACAGGGGTCCTACAATGAGCGGTTCTTC.

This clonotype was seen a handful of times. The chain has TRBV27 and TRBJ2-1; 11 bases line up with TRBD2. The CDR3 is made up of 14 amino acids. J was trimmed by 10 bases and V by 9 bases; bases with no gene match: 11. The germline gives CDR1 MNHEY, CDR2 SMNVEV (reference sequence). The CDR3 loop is CARGLAGGLKEQFF. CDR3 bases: TGTGCCAGAGGACTAGCGGGCGGGCTTAAGGAGCAGTTCTTC.

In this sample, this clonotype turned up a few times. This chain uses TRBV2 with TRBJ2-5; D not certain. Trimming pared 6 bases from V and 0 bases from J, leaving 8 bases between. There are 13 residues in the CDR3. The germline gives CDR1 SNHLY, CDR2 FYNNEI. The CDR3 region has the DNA TGTGCCAGCAGGGACGGGTACCAAGAGACCCAGTACTTC. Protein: CASRDGYQETQYF.

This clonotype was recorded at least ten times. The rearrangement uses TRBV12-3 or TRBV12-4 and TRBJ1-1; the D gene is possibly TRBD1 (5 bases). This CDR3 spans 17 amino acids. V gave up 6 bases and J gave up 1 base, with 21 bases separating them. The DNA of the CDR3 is TGTGCCAGCAGCCGTCGGGGGGGTGTCCTTTCGAACACTGAAGCTTTCTTT. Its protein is CASSRRGGVLSNTEAFF.

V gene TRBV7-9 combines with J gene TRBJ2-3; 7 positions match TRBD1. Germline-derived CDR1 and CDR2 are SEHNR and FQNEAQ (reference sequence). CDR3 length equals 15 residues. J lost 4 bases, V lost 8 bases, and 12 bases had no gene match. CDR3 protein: CASGKGQGEADTQYF. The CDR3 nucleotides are TGTGCCAGCGGCAAGGGGCAGGGGGAAGCAGATACGCAGTATTTT.

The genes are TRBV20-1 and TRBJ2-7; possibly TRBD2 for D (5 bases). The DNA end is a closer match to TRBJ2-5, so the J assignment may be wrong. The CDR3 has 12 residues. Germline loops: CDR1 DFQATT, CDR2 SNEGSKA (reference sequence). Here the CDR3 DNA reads TGCAGTGCTAGACTCCATGAGGGGACCCAGTACTTC. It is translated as CSARLHEGTQYF.

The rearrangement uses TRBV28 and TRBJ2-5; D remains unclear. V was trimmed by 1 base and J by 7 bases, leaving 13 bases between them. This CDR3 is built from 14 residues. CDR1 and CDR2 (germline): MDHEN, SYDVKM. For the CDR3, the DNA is TGTGCCAGCAGTTTATCGCAGCCAGTGGGGACCCAGTACTTC. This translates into CASSLSQPVGTQYF.

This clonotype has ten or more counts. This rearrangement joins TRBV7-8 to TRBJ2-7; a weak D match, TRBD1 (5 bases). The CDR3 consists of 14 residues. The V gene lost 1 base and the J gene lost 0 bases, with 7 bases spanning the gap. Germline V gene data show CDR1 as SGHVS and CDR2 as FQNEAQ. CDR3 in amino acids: CASSLVDSSYEQYF. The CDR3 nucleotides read TGTGCCAGCAGCTTAGTTGACAGCTCCTACGAGCAGTACTTC.

CDR3 amino acids: CASSSYSGGDTDTQYF. The CDR3 nucleotides are TGTGCCAGCAGTTCCTATAGCGGGGGGGACACAGATACGCAGTATTTT. The chain employs TRBV6-6 and TRBJ2-3; TRBD2 agrees at 11 bases. Trimming took 4 bases from V and 2 from J; bases not matched to a gene: 5. CDR3 length equals 16 residues. Germline lookup yields CDR1 MNHNY and CDR2 SVGAGI (reference sequence).